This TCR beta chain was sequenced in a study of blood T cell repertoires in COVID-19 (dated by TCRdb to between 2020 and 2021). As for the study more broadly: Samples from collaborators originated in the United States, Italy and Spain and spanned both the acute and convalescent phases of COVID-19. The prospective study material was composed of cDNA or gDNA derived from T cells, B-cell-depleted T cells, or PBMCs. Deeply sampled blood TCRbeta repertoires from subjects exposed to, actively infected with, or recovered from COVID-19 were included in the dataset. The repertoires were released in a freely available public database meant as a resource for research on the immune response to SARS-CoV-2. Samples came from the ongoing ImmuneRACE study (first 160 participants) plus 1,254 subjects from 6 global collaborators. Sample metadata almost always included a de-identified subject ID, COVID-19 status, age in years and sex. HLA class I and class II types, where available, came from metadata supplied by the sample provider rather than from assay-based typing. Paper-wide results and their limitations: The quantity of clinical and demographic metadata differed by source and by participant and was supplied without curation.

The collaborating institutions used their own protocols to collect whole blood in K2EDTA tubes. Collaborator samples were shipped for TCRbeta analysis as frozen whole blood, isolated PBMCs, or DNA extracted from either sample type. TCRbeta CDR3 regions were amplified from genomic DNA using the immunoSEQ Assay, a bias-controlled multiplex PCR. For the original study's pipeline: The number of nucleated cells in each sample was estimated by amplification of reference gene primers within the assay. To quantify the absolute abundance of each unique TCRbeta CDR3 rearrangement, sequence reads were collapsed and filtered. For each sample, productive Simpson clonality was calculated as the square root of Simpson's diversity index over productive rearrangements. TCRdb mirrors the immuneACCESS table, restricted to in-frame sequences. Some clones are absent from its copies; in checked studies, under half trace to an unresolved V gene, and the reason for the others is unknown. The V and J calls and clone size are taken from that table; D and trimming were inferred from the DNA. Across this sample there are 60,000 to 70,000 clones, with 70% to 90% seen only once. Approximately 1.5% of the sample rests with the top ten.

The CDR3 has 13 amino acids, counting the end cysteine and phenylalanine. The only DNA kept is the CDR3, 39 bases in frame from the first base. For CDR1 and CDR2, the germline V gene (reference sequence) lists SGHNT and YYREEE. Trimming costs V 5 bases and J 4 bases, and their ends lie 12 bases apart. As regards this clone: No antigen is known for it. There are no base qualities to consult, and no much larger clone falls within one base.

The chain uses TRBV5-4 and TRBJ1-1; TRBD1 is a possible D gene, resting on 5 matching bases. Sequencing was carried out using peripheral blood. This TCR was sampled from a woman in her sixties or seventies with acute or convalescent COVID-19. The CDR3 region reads CASSSQGSTEAFF. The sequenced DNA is TGTGCCAGCAGTTCTCAGGGAAGCACTGAAGCTTTCTTT.